The 5 T cell receptor beta chains below were found in one sample sequenced in a study of CD8 T cells in Susac syndrome. RNA, at about 0.45 to 1 ug, was reverse transcribed with random hexamers. TCRdb used MiXCR to reprocess the immunoSEQ multiplex PCR reads, holding one entry per CDR3 protein. The table shows around 110,000 distinct CDR3 sequences, with around 94% occurring only once. What was sequenced was CD8+ T cells from PBMCs. Receptors were obtained from a human donor with Susac syndrome.

This chain uses TRBV5-1 with TRBJ1-2; 7 bases line up with TRBD1. The ends lost 0 bases at V and 5 bases at J; junction bases unmatched: 4. The CDR3 sequence is 14 residues long. In germline, CDR1 is SGHRS, CDR2 YFSETQ. CDR3 sequence reads: CASSLGQGKYGYTF. As DNA, the CDR3 is TGCGCCAGCAGCTTGGGACAGGGCAAATATGGCTACACCTTC. The complete variable domain, with remaining parts taken from reference TRBV5-1 and TRBJ1-2, reads KAGVTQTPRYLIKTRGQQVTLSCSPISGHRSVSWYQQTPGQGLQFLFEYFSETQRNKGNFPGRFSGRQFSNSRSEMNVSTLELGDSALYLCASSLGQGKYGYTFGSGTRLTVV.

The gene calls are TRBV30 and TRBJ2-3, with 7 bases fitting TRBD2. Trimming cost V 1 base and J 0 bases; bases outside gene matches: 10. CDR3 size: 17 residues. CDR1 and CDR2 from the germline V gene are GTSNPN and SVGIG (reference sequence). The DNA of the CDR3 is TGTGCCTGGAGTGCCCTAGTCGGGGGGACTAGCACAGATACGCAGTATTTT. Residues: CAWSALVGGTSTDTQYF.

The chain carries TRBV7-9 and TRBJ2-5, with TRBD2 identical over 7 bases. V gave up 6 bases and J gave up 4 bases; unmatched junction bases: 11. CDR3 length equals 15 residues. Germline assignment: CDR1 SEHNR and CDR2 FQNEAQ (reference sequence). The DNA of the CDR3 is TGTGCCAGCAGTCTAACCAGACTAGCCCCAGAGACCCAGTACTTC. This encodes CASSLTRLAPETQYF.

The chain employs TRBV29-1 and TRBJ2-1; D call uncertain. The CDR3 is made up of 16 amino acids. Germline lookup yields CDR1 SQVTM and CDR2 ANQGSEA. V gave up 0 bases and J gave up 2 bases, with 14 bases separating them. CDR3 in amino acids: CSVEDRATPTYNEQFF. CDR3 sequence (DNA): TGCAGCGTTGAAGATCGGGCGACTCCCACCTACAATGAGCAGTTCTTC.

The chain couples TRBV27 to TRBJ1-2; no clear D gene. Trimming took off 2 bases at V and 7 bases at J, with 11 bases between the two ends. From germline, CDR1 is MNHEY and CDR2 SMNVEV (reference sequence). The CDR3 consists of 13 residues. In DNA, the CDR3 is TGTGCCAGCAGTTTAGGGCGGGCGGGTGGCTACACCTTC. Translating gives CASSLGRAGGYTF.